The 27 T cell receptor beta chains given below trace back to one sample, sequenced in a study of cytomegalovirus exposure and HLA in healthy donors (TCRdb year 2017). Library generation was performed with the immunoSEQ multiplex PCR assay. For the multiplex PCR, a mixture combining 60 forward primers for TCR Vbeta segments and 13 reverse primers for TCR Jbeta segments was used. TCRdb mirrors the immuneACCESS table, restricted to in-frame sequences. Some clones are absent from its copies; in checked studies, under half trace to an unresolved V gene, and the reason for the others is unknown. For this sample the table gives about 170,000 clones, of which 65% to 90% were detected only once. Of the sample, 2% to 2.5% is held by the ten largest clones. The sample comprised PBMCs. These receptors originate from a male donor in good health and CMV-seronegative.

The J gene is TRBJ2-7, the V gene TRBV29-1, with 7 bases identical to TRBD1. CDR1 is SQVTM, CDR2 ANQGSEA, per germline. CDR3 size: 12 residues. The J segment lost 7 bases and the V segment lost 3 bases, leaving 6 bases of the junction unmatched. The CDR3 here is CSVEDRFTEQYF. The CDR3 bases are TGCAGCGTTGAGGACAGGTTCACAGAGCAGTACTTC.

The gene calls are TRBV11-2 and TRBJ1-1, with 9 bases aligning to TRBD1. Unmatched junction bases numbered 6, after V lost 10 bases and J lost 3 bases. The CDR3 has 13 residues. Germline lookup yields CDR1 SGHAT and CDR2 FQNNGV. CDR3 DNA: TGTGCCACGCGGACAGGGGATGACACTGAAGCTTTCTTT. Protein: CATRTGDDTEAFF.

This chain connects TRBV15 to TRBJ1-3; TRBD1 aligns across 8 bases. CDR1 and CDR2 (germline): LNHNV, YYDKDF (reference sequence). The V gene end was trimmed by 4 bases and the J gene end by 2 bases; junction bases not matched to a gene: 4. This CDR3 is built from 15 residues. This chain's CDR3 is CATSTWTGPGNTIYF. As DNA, the CDR3 is TGTGCCACCAGCACGTGGACAGGGCCTGGAAACACCATATATTTT.

V usage is TRBV27 and J usage is TRBJ2-1; the match to TRBD2 covers 8 bases. CDR3 length equals 13 residues. Germline trimming cut 6 bases from V and 4 bases from J; bases unmatched to any gene: 2. Germline V gene lookup returns CDR1 MNHEY and CDR2 SMNVEV (reference sequence). CDR3 in amino acids: CASRVAGYNEQFF. The DNA of the CDR3 is TGTGCCAGCAGGGTAGCGGGGTACAATGAGCAGTTCTTC.

V gene TRBV10-1 combines with J gene TRBJ2-7, with 8 bases that match TRBD2. From germline, CDR1 is WNHNN and CDR2 SYGVQD (reference sequence). Trimming cost V 2 bases and J 2 bases; bases outside gene matches: 2. The CDR3 covers 14 residues. The CDR3 DNA reads as TGCGCCAGCAGTGAGGGGACTAGGGCCTACGAGCAGTACTTC. Translated: CASSEGTRAYEQYF.

The V call is TRBV19, the J call TRBJ1-1, with D possibly being TRBD1 (5 bases). V lost 3 bases and J lost 5, with 13 bases in between. Germline V CDR1 and CDR2: LNHDA, SQIVND (reference sequence). The CDR3 is made up of 14 amino acids. The DNA of the CDR3 is TGTGCCAGTAGTATTGTGGCAGGGCTTACTGAAGCTTTCTTT. It is translated as CASSIVAGLTEAFF.

This sequence joins TRBV29-1 and TRBJ2-1; 11 nucleotides match TRBD2. CDR1 and CDR2 from the germline V gene are SQVTM and ANQGSEA. V dropped 3 bases and J dropped 5; count of bases not matched to a gene: 6. The CDR3 is made up of 15 amino acids. CDR3 protein: CSVDSSGGKNNEQFF. CDR3 DNA sequence: TGCAGCGTTGATTCTAGCGGGGGGAAAAACAATGAGCAGTTCTTC.

V is TRBV5-1 and J is TRBJ1-1; possible D gene TRBD1, 5 bases. This CDR3 contains 14 residues. Deletions cut 0 bases from V and 0 bases from J, with 6 bases between. CDR1 SGHRS and CDR2 YFSETQ come from the germline V gene. Written as DNA, the CDR3 is TGCGCCAGCAGCTTGGCGACAGTGAACACTGAAGCTTTCTTT. It yields the protein CASSLATVNTEAFF.

The J gene is TRBJ2-5, the V gene TRBV10-3; 7 bases fit TRBD1. In germline, CDR1 is ENHRY, CDR2 SYGVKD. The CDR3 extends over 14 amino acids. The trim removed 3 bases at V and 5 bases at J, leaving 6 bases unmatched. CDR3 loop: CAISDLQGSETQYF. CDR3 DNA: TGTGCCATCAGTGACTTACAGGGGTCGGAGACCCAGTACTTC.

The chain recombines TRBV10-3 with TRBJ1-4, with 8 bases aligning to TRBD1. CDR3 length equals 15 residues. Germline CDR1 and CDR2: ENHRY and SYGVKD. V shed 3 bases and J 8 bases; nucleotides not matched to a gene: 8. The CDR3: CAISDARTGLEKLFF. CDR3 in DNA: TGTGCCATCAGTGATGCCCGGACAGGGCTCGAAAAACTGTTTTTT.

This clone was seen more than once but under ten times. This same CDR3 is encoded by further DNA sequences in the sample. The rearrangement joins TRBV7-9 to TRBJ1-1; D possibly corresponds to TRBD1 (5 bases). The CDR3 is made up of 17 amino acids. The V end lost 3 bases, the J end lost 2 bases, and 19 bases lay between the germline ends. Germline CDR1 reads SEHNR; CDR2 reads FQNEAQ (reference sequence). The CDR3 nucleotides are TGTGCCAGCAGCTTTTCCCCTCAGGGCCGGAGCAACACTGAAGCTTTCTTT. As protein: CASSFSPQGRSNTEAFF.

This clone has more than one count but fewer than ten. The chain employs TRBV5-1 and TRBJ2-3; D may be TRBD2 (5 bases). Germline CDR1 reads SGHRS; CDR2 reads YFSETQ. The CDR3 extends over 12 amino acids. Trimming took 4 bases from V and 5 from J, leaving 8 bases between them. DNA for the CDR3: TGCGCCAGCAGCACGGGGAGAGATACGCAGTATTTT. Translation gives CASSTGRDTQYF.

This chain links TRBV7-2 with TRBJ1-5, with TRBD1 matching over 12 bases. The CDR3 loop spans 18 amino acids. The germline V gene has CDR1 SGHTA and CDR2 FQGNSA. Trimming at V came to 5 bases and at J to 2 bases, leaving 10 bases not matched to a gene. The CDR3 region is CASSRGTGGRLGNQPQHF. For the CDR3, the DNA is TGTGCCAGCAGCCGAGGGACAGGGGGCCGGTTAGGCAATCAGCCCCAGCATTTT.

This sequence joins TRBV6-1 and TRBJ2-7, with TRBD1 as a possible D gene (5 bases). This CDR3 contains 12 residues. Germline CDR1 MNHNS, CDR2 SASEGT. Trimming stripped 8 bases from V and 0 bases from J, with 8 bases between. For the CDR3, the DNA is TGTGCCAGCGAAGGGGACTCCTACGAGCAGTACTTC. This encodes CASEGDSYEQYF.

The rearrangement links TRBV30 to TRBJ1-2; tentatively, D is TRBD1 (6 bases). This CDR3 has 13 residues. Trimming took 5 bases from V and 3 from J, leaving 13 bases between them. Germline CDR1 is GTSNPN and CDR2 is SVGIG (reference sequence). The CDR3 is CAWGDRSYYGYTF. CDR3 DNA sequence: TGTGCCTGGGGTGACAGGTCTTACTATGGCTACACCTTC.

The genes are TRBV6-5 and TRBJ1-5; a possible D gene is TRBD1 (5 bases). Germline V gene sequence: CDR1 MNHEY, CDR2 SVGAGI. V lost 4 bases to trimming and J lost 9 bases, with 16 bases between them. The CDR3 has 14 residues. CDR3 residues: CASSSTGGSGPQHF. The CDR3 bases are TGTGCCAGCAGTTCCACCGGGGGGAGTGGGCCCCAGCATTTT.

In its sample, this clone was seen a few times. V is TRBV5-1 and J is TRBJ1-1; 7 bases fit TRBD1. CDR3 length: 16 amino acids. Germline CDR1 reads SGHRS; CDR2 reads YFSETQ. Trimming cost V 0 bases and J 1 base; bases outside gene matches: 6. In DNA, the CDR3 is TGCGCCAGCAGCTTGGGACGGACAGGCCCGAACACTGAAGCTTTCTTT. Protein: CASSLGRTGPNTEAFF.

Turning to this clone: The same CDR3 arises from other DNA sequences in this sample as well. The chain joins TRBV7-2 to TRBJ1-2, with 10 nucleotides matching TRBD1. The CDR3 contains 14 residues. The ends lost 5 bases at V and 3 bases at J; junction bases unmatched: 3. Germline V gene sequence: CDR1 SGHTA, CDR2 FQGNSA. Here the CDR3 DNA reads TGTGCCAGCAGCCCCGGGACAGGGGACTATGGCTACACCTTC. It is translated as CASSPGTGDYGYTF. Complete variable domain (other parts from reference TRBV7-2 and TRBJ1-2): GAGVSQSPSNKVTEKGKDVELRCDPISGHTALYWYRQSLGQGLEFLIYFQGNSAPDKSGLPSDRFSAERTGGSVSTLTIQRTQQEDSAVYLCASSPGTGDYGYTFGSGTRLTVV.

V usage is TRBV6-6 and J usage is TRBJ1-1; no clear D. CDR1 MNHNY and CDR2 SVGAGI come from the germline V gene (reference sequence). Trimming removed 0 bases from V and 9 bases from J, with 11 bases in between. This CDR3 spans 13 amino acids. The CDR3 DNA follows: TGTGCCAGCAGTTACTCTACCGGGGTTAAAGCTTTCTTT. Protein: CASSYSTGVKAFF.

V and J are TRBV4-1 and TRBJ1-2; D remains unclear. CDR3 length equals 15 residues. Germline CDR1 reads MGHRA; CDR2 reads YSYEKL. V was clipped by 7 bases and J by 0 bases, with 15 bases between them. This CDR3 is CASTPAGTTNYGYTF. The CDR3, as DNA: TGCGCCAGCACCCCGGCAGGAACAACTAACTATGGCTACACCTTC.

The chain links TRBV2 to TRBJ1-3; D might be TRBD1 (6 bases). Trimming shortened V by 7 bases and J by 8 bases, and 18 bases separated the two germline ends. The CDR3 sequence is 14 residues long. Per the germline V gene, CDR1 is SNHLY and CDR2 is FYNNEI. The DNA of the CDR3 is TGTGCCAGCACTCTCAAAGTTACAGGGCACACCATATATTTT. Protein product: CASTLKVTGHTIYF.

The chain joins TRBV25-1 to TRBJ1-1; TRBD1 matches 7 bases. After removal of 4 bases from V and 4 bases from J, the junction contained 6 bases not matched to a gene. The CDR3 runs to 14 residues. Germline V gene sequence: CDR1 MGHDK, CDR2 SYGVNS. This CDR3 is CASSVGTAVTEAFF. The CDR3 DNA sequence: TGTGCCAGCAGTGTCGGGACAGCGGTCACTGAAGCTTTCTTT.

Only a few counts were recorded for this clone. The chain is built from TRBV6-5 and TRBJ2-2; perhaps TRBD2 as D (8 bases). V was cut by 4 bases and J by 4 bases, with 16 bases left in between. CDR1 and CDR2 (germline): MNHEY, SVGAGI. The CDR3 length is 16 residues. The CDR3 here is CASSFREGAVTGELFF. Written as DNA, the CDR3 is TGTGCCAGCAGTTTCCGGGAGGGGGCAGTCACCGGGGAGCTGTTTTTT.

The chain links TRBV27 to TRBJ2-1; 9 nucleotides match TRBD1. The CDR3 totals 15 residues. Germline assignment: CDR1 MNHEY and CDR2 SMNVEV (reference sequence). V dropped 3 bases and J dropped 4; count of bases not matched to a gene: 4. CDR3 amino acids: CASSLLGQGYNEQFF. CDR3 nucleotide sequence: TGTGCCAGCAGTTTGTTAGGACAGGGGTACAATGAGCAGTTCTTC.

V gene TRBV4-3 combines with J gene TRBJ2-7; TRBD1 might be the D (5 bases). This CDR3 is built from 14 residues. V lost 1 base to trimming and J lost 5 bases, with 12 bases between them. Germline V lookup: CDR1 LGHNA, CDR2 YSLEER. The CDR3 loop reads CASSQVVRVHEQYF. CDR3 nucleotide sequence: TGCGCCAGCAGCCAAGTGGTCAGGGTCCACGAGCAGTACTTC.

This chain links TRBV5-1 with TRBJ2-2; D possibly corresponds to TRBD2 (5 bases). The germline V and J ends were trimmed by 5 bases and 5 bases, with 16 bases remaining between them. Germline V CDR1 and CDR2: SGHRS, YFSETQ. The CDR3 has 15 amino acids. CDR3 in DNA: TGCGCCAGCAGTATCGGAGGTGACCCAACCGGGGAGCTGTTTTTT. As protein: CASSIGGDPTGELFF.

The chain is built from TRBV7-6 and TRBJ1-1, with TRBD1 matching over 11 bases. The germline gives CDR1 SGHVS, CDR2 FNYEAQ. Germline trimming cut 1 base from V and 0 bases from J; bases unmatched to any gene: 7. The CDR3 covers 18 residues. CDR3: CASSLVGTGGVVNTEAFF. CDR3 bases: TGTGCCAGCAGCTTAGTTGGGACAGGGGGTGTTGTGAACACTGAAGCTTTCTTT.